The rows below give T cell receptor beta chains drawn from one sample of a study of blood T cells in healthy people across ages. Via MiXCR, TCRdb re-called the 5' RACE reads, giving one row per CDR3 protein. Among roughly 1.7 million distinct CDR3 sequences listed, about 31% were seen once. The sequencing sample was made of blood. Receptors originate from a woman between 25 and 40 years old in good health. Each CDR3 is given with its conserved first and last residue. The D gene is left open where the match is weak. Only part of the rows carry a size: once, few, many, or a class if the clone is expanded.

d_call,clone_size,j_call,v_call,cdr3_nt,cdr3_aa
NA,NA,TRBJ2-3,TRBV6-2/TRBV6-3,TGTGCCAGCAGTGTCGGGGGCGGACATCCTAGCACAGATACGCAGTATTTT,CASSVGGGHPSTDTQYF
NA,few,TRBJ1-2,TRBV15,TGTGCCACCAGCACTGCTCGGGGTGGCTACACCTTC,CATSTARGGYTF
NA,NA,TRBJ2-1,TRBV2,TGTGCCAGCAGCCCTAGGGAAGACTATTACAATGAGCAGTTCTTC,CASSPREDYYNEQFF
NA,NA,TRBJ2-5,TRBV20-1,TGCAGTGCTAGAAATGGGTGGCAAGAGACCCAGTACTTC,CSARNGWQETQYF
TRBD2,NA,TRBJ2-1,TRBV7-9,TGTGCCAGCAGCTTCGGCGGGGGTTTTGACAATGAGCAGTTCTTC,CASSFGGGFDNEQFF
NA,NA,TRBJ2-5,TRBV19,TGTGCCAGTAGTAATTTACTGGGGTACGAGACCCAGTACTTC,CASSNLLGYETQYF
TRBD2,once,TRBJ2-3,TRBV12-3/TRBV12-4,TGTGCCAGCAGTTTAGTCTACCTAGCGGGAGAAACGGGTGCGCAGTATTTT,CASSLVYLAGETGAQYF
NA,few,TRBJ1-5,TRBV20-1,TGCAGTGTTAAGAACTTAGACGGGGGGGATTATCAGCCCCAGCATTTT,CSVKNLDGGDYQPQHF
NA,NA,TRBJ2-7,TRBV2,TGTGCCAGCAGGGCGACAGGCACCCGCGAGCAGTACTTC,CASRATGTREQYF
TRBD2,NA,TRBJ2-1,TRBV10-3,TGTGCCATCGCTGATAGGGGTGGGGGGGACTACAATGAGCAGTTCTTC,CAIADRGGGDYNEQFF
NA,NA,TRBJ2-7,TRBV27,TGTGCCAGCAGTTTATCAGGCAGGGATAGGGAGCAGTACTTC,CASSLSGRDREQYF
NA,few,TRBJ2-2,TRBV29-1,TGCAGCGTTGAAATGGGTTCCTTGAACACCGGGGAGCTGTTTTTT,CSVEMGSLNTGELFF
NA,few,TRBJ2-7,TRBV4-1,TGCGCCAGCAGCCAAGGCGTCAGGTCATCCTACGAGCAGTACTTC,CASSQGVRSSYEQYF
NA,NA,TRBJ2-7,TRBV18,TGTGCCAGCTCACCGTTTATGAGCGACGAGCAGTACTTC,CASSPFMSDEQYF
NA,many,TRBJ2-5,TRBV20-1,TGCAGTGCTAGAGATGATGACGGGAGTCGAAAGACCCAGTACTTC,CSARDDDGSRKTQYF
TRBD1,NA,TRBJ1-2,TRBV5-1,TGCGCCAGCAGCGATGATGGGGTCAGGGGGGACTATGGCTACACCTTC,CASSDDGVRGDYGYTF
TRBD1,many,TRBJ1-1,TRBV27,TGTGCCAGCAGTCTCGACAGGGAGGCTGAAGCTTTCTTT,CASSLDREAEAFF
TRBD2,few,TRBJ2-1,TRBV7-9,TGTGCCAGCAGCTTACCGGGACTAGCGTACAATGAGCAGTTCTTC,CASSLPGLAYNEQFF
TRBD2,NA,TRBJ2-7,TRBV15,TGTGCCACCAGGCCGACTAGCGGGAGTTCCGACGAGCAGTACTTC,CATRPTSGSSDEQYF
TRBD2,few,TRBJ2-7,TRBV20-1,TGCAGTGCTATTTTCGGGACTAGCGGATACGAGCAGTACTTC,CSAIFGTSGYEQYF
TRBD1,NA,TRBJ1-5,TRBV9,TGTGCCAGCGGCAGGGACAGGGGCAATCAGCCCCAGCATTTT,CASGRDRGNQPQHF
TRBD1,few,TRBJ1-5,TRBV4-1,TGCGCCAGCAGCCAAGAAGAGGGGGCCAGAGGTCAGCCCCAGCATTTT,CASSQEEGARGQPQHF
NA,few,TRBJ2-5,TRBV2,TGTGCCAGCAGCGCGGACCAAGGTGGAGGAGAGACCCAGTACTTC,CASSADQGGGETQYF
NA,NA,TRBJ2-7,TRBV2,TGTGCCACCCAAGCGGGCGGCTCCTACGAGCAGTACTTC,CATQAGGSYEQYF
NA,few,TRBJ1-1,TRBV29-1,TGCAGCGTTGCACAGGGAGGGGTTGGGACTGAAGCTTTCTTT,CSVAQGGVGTEAFF
NA,NA,TRBJ2-7,TRBV6-6,TGTGCCAACAGTTACCTTGGGGGACACTACGAGCAGTACTTC,CANSYLGGHYEQYF
NA,once,TRBJ1-1,TRBV10-2,TGCGCCGGCAGTGAGTTGACAAGGAACACTGAAGCTTTCTTT,CAGSELTRNTEAFF
TRBD2,NA,TRBJ2-2,TRBV10-2,TGCGCCAGCAGTCAAAAGCGGGATTCGGGGGGGGAGCTGTTTTTT,CASSQKRDSGGELFF
NA,few,TRBJ1-1,TRBV2,TGTGCCAGCAGGGCGACGGGCGCAGCTTTCTTT,CASRATGAAFF
NA,NA,TRBJ2-5,TRBV3-1,TGTGCCAGCAGCCAAGATGTAAAGGGGGTGGCAGAGACCCAGTACTTC,CASSQDVKGVAETQYF
NA,NA,TRBJ1-1,TRBV28,TGTGCCAGCAGTCTCCCCGGACAGTTTATGAACACTGAAGCTTTCTTT,CASSLPGQFMNTEAFF
TRBD1,NA,TRBJ2-5,TRBV15,TGTGCCACGGGACGTGGACAGGACCTTGGGGAGCAGTACTTC,CATGRGQDLGEQYF
NA,NA,TRBJ2-2,TRBV5-5,TGTGCCAGCACCATTGGGAGACACCCGGCGAGCACCGGGGAGCTGTTTTTT,CASTIGRHPASTGELFF
TRBD1,NA,TRBJ2-7,TRBV7-9,TGTGCCAGCAAAGGGACAGGGTTCGGCGAGCAGTACTTC,CASKGTGFGEQYF
NA,NA,TRBJ2-5,TRBV2,TGTGCCATTAAAGGGGCGCAAACCCGTTATCCCCAGGAGACCCAGTACTTC,CAIKGAQTRYPQETQYF
NA,NA,TRBJ1-1,TRBV18,TGTGCCAGCTCACCCCAGGGACCCGGACGTAGGTTGAACATAGGAGCTTTCTTT,CASSPQGPGRRLNIGAFF
NA,NA,TRBJ1-5,TRBV6-2/TRBV6-3,TGTGCCATCTACGGATCAGGGCTACCGCGCGATCAGCCCCAGCATTTT,CAIYGSGLPRDQPQHF